What follows are 22 T cell receptor beta chains derived from one specimen sequenced in a study of OX40 agonist ivuxolimab in advanced cancers. TCRdb keeps only in-frame clones here, not all; method: immunoSEQ multiplex PCR. There are under 85,000 clones in the sample; 85% to 95% occur only once, and approximately 20% lies in the top ten. Material: CD4+ or CD8+ T cells sorted from blood, obtained in a trial of the OX40 agonist ivuxolimab. The receptors were gathered from an adult with an advanced solid tumor such as melanoma, head and neck, liver or kidney cancer.

The genes are TRBV9 and TRBJ2-7; the D is unclear. V gave up 2 bases and J gave up 3 bases, with 12 bases separating them. Germline V gene lookup returns CDR1 SGDLS and CDR2 YYNGEE. This CDR3 has 14 residues. The CDR3 spells CASSVGGGGYEQYF. The CDR3, as DNA: TGTGCCAGCAGCGTCGGCGGTGGTGGCTACGAGCAGTACTTC.

V gene TRBV9 combines with J gene TRBJ1-1, with D hard to call. V was cut by 0 bases and J by 1 base, with 13 bases left in between. CDR1 is SGDLS, CDR2 YYNGEE, per germline. The CDR3 extends over 16 amino acids. The CDR3 loop reads CASSVARGGGNTEAFF. CDR3 nucleotides: TGTGCCAGCAGCGTAGCTCGGGGAGGAGGGAACACTGAAGCTTTCTTT.

This chain uses TRBV5-4 with TRBJ2-3; 10 bases match TRBD2. The CDR3 runs to 19 residues. Germline CDR1 and CDR2: SGHNT and YYREEE (reference sequence). After removal of 0 bases from V and 5 bases from J, the junction contained 15 bases not matched to a gene. CDR3 sequence: CASSLGGIGPSGSVDTQYF. CDR3 nucleotides: TGTGCCAGCAGCTTGGGCGGAATCGGGCCTAGCGGGAGCGTAGATACGCAGTATTTT.

The V and J genes are TRBV7-2 and TRBJ2-2, with TRBD1 identical over 8 bases. CDR1 SGHTA and CDR2 FQGNSA come from the germline V gene. V dropped 5 bases and J dropped 4; count of bases not matched to a gene: 6. The CDR3 covers 15 residues. The CDR3 region is CASSPETGATGELFF. CDR3 coding DNA: TGTGCCAGCAGCCCCGAGACAGGGGCCACCGGGGAGCTGTTTTTT.

The J gene is TRBJ2-6, the V gene TRBV7-2; D is uncertain. V was cut by 5 bases and J by 0 bases, with 17 bases left in between. Germline V CDR1 and CDR2: SGHTA, FQGNSA. This CDR3 region has 18 residues. CDR3 coding DNA: TGTGCCAGCAGCCCTCTTATCTCTTATTACTCTGGGGCCAACGTCCTGACTTTC. This translates into CASSPLISYYSGANVLTF.

The chain is built from TRBV7-8 and TRBJ1-1; 7 nucleotides match TRBD1. Looked up from germline, CDR1 is SGHVS and CDR2 is FQNEAQ. J was trimmed by 7 bases and V by 0 bases; bases with no gene match: 5. The CDR3 is 14 residues long. This CDR3 reads CASSLAATGVEAFF. The CDR3 DNA is TGTGCCAGCAGCTTAGCCGCTACAGGGGTTGAAGCTTTCTTT.

The V and J genes are TRBV19 and TRBJ2-3; 12 nucleotides line up with TRBD2. Per germline, CDR1 LNHDA and CDR2 SQIVND (reference sequence). The CDR3 covers 15 residues. Trimming took 6 bases from V and 3 from J; bases not matched to a gene: 4. The CDR3 DNA sequence: TGTGCCAGTAGAGCGGGACTAGCGGGTACAGATACGCAGTATTTT. It encodes CASRAGLAGTDTQYF.

V is TRBV28 and J is TRBJ1-2, with 7 positions matching TRBD1. The CDR3 is 16 amino acids. Germline lookup yields CDR1 MDHEN and CDR2 SYDVKM. Trimming removed 4 bases from V and 1 base from J; junction bases left unmatched: 9. CDR3 loop: CASSSPGGEFNYGYTF. The CDR3 DNA follows: TGTGCCAGCAGTTCCCCAGGGGGGGAATTTAACTATGGCTACACCTTC.

The chain is built from TRBV4-3 and TRBJ1-5, with D tentatively TRBD1 (6 bases). Germline V gives CDR1 LGHNA, CDR2 YSLEER. CDR3 size: 18 residues. V dropped 0 bases and J dropped 6 bases, with 21 bases sitting between them. As DNA, the CDR3 is TGCGCCAGCAGCCAAGATCTCGCGGCAGGGGTATTTGGTCAGCCCCAGCATTTT. Translation gives CASSQDLAAGVFGQPQHF.

The J gene is TRBJ1-2, the V gene TRBV19; TRBD1 agrees at 8 bases. The junction had 16 bases not matched to a gene; V was cut back by 6 bases and J by 4 bases. The CDR3 sequence is 17 residues long. Germline V gene data show CDR1 as LNHDA and CDR2 as SQIVND (reference sequence). The CDR3 spells CASSDLPDRANFYGYTF. For the CDR3, the DNA is TGTGCCAGTAGCGACCTCCCGGACAGGGCTAACTTCTATGGCTACACCTTC.

This rearrangement joins TRBV6-5 to TRBJ2-7, with 7 bases aligning to TRBD2. J gave up 9 bases and V 5 bases, and 10 bases lay outside the gene matches. The CDR3 spans 13 residues. Per germline, CDR1 MNHEY and CDR2 SVGAGI. This CDR3 reads CASSLPGREGQYF. The DNA of the CDR3 is TGTGCCAGCAGTCTACCTGGTAGGGAGGGGCAGTACTTC.

The chain employs TRBV6-5 and TRBJ2-7; 8 bases are shared with TRBD2. Germline CDR1 reads MNHEY; CDR2 reads SVGAGI. This CDR3 is built from 14 residues. J lost 4 bases, V lost 5 bases, and 7 bases had no gene match. The CDR3 here is CASSPAGDLYEQYF. The CDR3 region has the DNA TGTGCCAGCAGTCCAGCGGGAGATCTTTACGAGCAGTACTTC.

The CDR3 protein is CASSLGLSNTEAFF. DNA of the CDR3: TGTGCCAGCAGCTTGGGACTGTCGAACACTGAAGCTTTCTTT. The gene calls are TRBV5-6 and TRBJ1-1; D uncertain. This CDR3 region has 14 residues. The V gene lost 0 bases and the J gene lost 1 base, with 7 bases spanning the gap. CDR1 and CDR2 from the germline V gene are SGHDT and YYEEEE.

This chain uses TRBV28 with TRBJ2-3; possibly TRBD1 for D (5 bases). V was clipped by 6 bases and J by 0 bases, with 16 bases between them. CDR3 length: 16 amino acids. Germline CDR1 is MDHEN and CDR2 is SYDVKM. The CDR3 DNA sequence: TGTGCCAGCAGCCTTGGGGCACACCGTAGCACAGATACGCAGTATTTT. Its translation: CASSLGAHRSTDTQYF.

V and J are TRBV4-3 and TRBJ1-4, with TRBD1 as a possible D gene (5 bases). This CDR3 is built from 16 residues. V shed 1 base and J shed 5 bases, with 14 bases lying between them. Germline V gives CDR1 LGHNA, CDR2 YSLEER. The CDR3 coding sequence is TGCGCCAGCAGCCAAGCGGGACCGTTTCAAAATGAAAAACTGTTTTTT. Translated, it gives CASSQAGPFQNEKLFF.

The CDR3 coding sequence is TGTGCCAGCAGTGAACTGGCAGAGAAGGATACGCAGTATTTT. It is translated as CASSELAEKDTQYF. The V and J genes are TRBV6-1 and TRBJ2-3; D is unclear. CDR1 is MNHNS and CDR2 is SASEGT in the germline V gene. Trimming stripped 2 bases from V and 6 bases from J, with 12 bases between. This CDR3 comprises 14 residues.

The V and J genes are TRBV15 and TRBJ1-2, with no clear D. CDR1 is LNHNV and CDR2 is YYDKDF in the germline V gene (reference sequence). The CDR3 runs 15 residues. The V end lost 0 bases, the J end lost 8 bases, and 16 bases lay between the germline ends. For the CDR3, the DNA is TGTGCCACCAGCAGAGATGAGCGCGCCACCCGGGGCTACACCTTC. Translated, it gives CATSRDERATRGYTF.

This clone was observed once. At one end, the junction sequence differs from germline, possibly due to a read error. The chain is built from TRBV6-5 and TRBJ2-7, with 8 bases fitting TRBD2. There are 13 residues in the CDR3. Germline V gene sequence: CDR1 MNHEY, CDR2 SVGAGI. CDR3 bases: TGTGTCAGCTGGGGGGCGGGAGGCTACGAGCAGTACTTC. Residues: CVSWGAGGYEQYF.

V usage is TRBV29-1 and J usage is TRBJ2-7; weak D call: TRBD2 (5 bases). Trimming removed 3 bases from V and 4 bases from J, with 7 bases in between. Per the germline V gene, CDR1 is SQVTM and CDR2 is ANQGSEA. The CDR3 has 11 residues. CDR3 DNA: TGCAGCGTTGATGGGAGATACGAGCAGTACTTC. The encoded protein is CSVDGRYEQYF.

This chain uses TRBV27 with TRBJ1-5; D remains ambiguous. V was clipped by 0 bases and J by 5 bases, with 11 bases between them. CDR3 length: 15 amino acids. Germline lookup yields CDR1 MNHEY and CDR2 SMNVEV (reference sequence). DNA of the CDR3: TGTGCCAGCAGTTTATCCCTACGACTTGATCAGCCCCAGCATTTT. It codes for CASSLSLRLDQPQHF.

This chain connects TRBV29-1 to TRBJ2-7; the match to TRBD2 covers 9 bases. Germline CDR1 SQVTM, CDR2 ANQGSEA. The junction had 8 bases not matched to a gene; V was cut back by 3 bases and J by 2 bases. The CDR3 runs to 15 residues. The CDR3 DNA follows: TGCAGCGTTGAGGGGGCTAGCGGGATCCCCTACGAGCAGTACTTC. Amino acid sequence: CSVEGASGIPYEQYF.

The chain links TRBV27 to TRBJ2-7; 14 positions match TRBD2. V shed 6 bases, J shed 3 bases, and the junction held 4 bases outside the gene matches. Germline loops: CDR1 MNHEY, CDR2 SMNVEV (reference sequence). This CDR3 contains 15 residues. The CDR3 region is CASSPGTSGGYEQYF. The CDR3 nucleotides are TGTGCCAGCAGCCCGGGGACTAGCGGGGGCTACGAGCAGTACTTC.